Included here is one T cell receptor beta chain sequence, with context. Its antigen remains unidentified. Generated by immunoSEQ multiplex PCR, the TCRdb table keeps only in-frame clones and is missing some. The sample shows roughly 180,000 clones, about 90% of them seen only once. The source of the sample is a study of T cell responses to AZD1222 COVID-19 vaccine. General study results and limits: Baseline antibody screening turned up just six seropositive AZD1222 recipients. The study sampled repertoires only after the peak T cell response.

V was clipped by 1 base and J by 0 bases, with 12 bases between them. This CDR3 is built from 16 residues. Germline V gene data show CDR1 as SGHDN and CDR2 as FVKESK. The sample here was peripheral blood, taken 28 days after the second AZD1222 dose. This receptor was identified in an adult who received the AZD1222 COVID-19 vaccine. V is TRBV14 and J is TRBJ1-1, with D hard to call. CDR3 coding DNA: TGTGCCAGCAGCCAAGGGATTGGGGTGATGAACACTGAAGCTTTCTTT. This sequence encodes CASSQGIGVMNTEAFF. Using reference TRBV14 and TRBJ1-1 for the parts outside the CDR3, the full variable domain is EAGVTQFPSHSVIEKGQTVTLRCDPISGHDNLYWYRRVMGKEIKFLLHFVKESKQDESGMPNNRFLAERTGGTYSTLKVQPAELEDSGVYFCASSQGIGVMNTEAFFGQGTRLTVV.